Sequencing of this T cell receptor beta chain was carried out in a study of T cell repertoires in cytomegalovirus infection (dated by TCRdb to about 2019). For the wider study: The HLA type of each donor mattered for the analysis, because public TCR beta signatures pointed to carriage of CMV infection along with the matching HLA type. Findings and caveats that apply to the study as a whole: The ex vivo response was dominated by HLA-C-restricted CMV-specific TCR beta clonotypes, which also provided the single most frequent clonotype in two of eight donors. Cumulative frequency of public TCR beta family members discriminated carriers of CMV infection plus the relevant HLA type in this cohort and an independent approximately 350-donor cohort.

The run used an Illumina HiSeq 1500. TCRdb reran the public reads through fastp at Q25 and MiXCR, keeping productive beta chains. Rows are unified per CDR3 protein, each entry keeping the most common DNA and genes. Present in this sample are 68,000 or so distinct CDR3 sequences, 20% to 25% of which were seen just once. Clones ranked in the top ten supply 65% to 85% of the sample. CDR1 and CDR2 were assigned from the germline V gene (reference sequence) as DFQATT and SNEGSKA. From cysteine to phenylalanine, the CDR3 is 14 amino acids long. The read is trimmed to its CDR3 DNA, 42 bases read in frame from base 1. After removal of 0 bases from V and 8 bases from J, the junction retains 7 bases not matched to a gene. With regard to this clonotype: The target of this receptor is not known. Per-base quality was not reported, and no clone a single base away is much larger than it.

The source material was PBMCs, sequenced either directly or after in vitro stimulation (not recorded which). The clonotype was recovered from a human donor in good health (CMV status not recorded). Some clones in this sample may be carry-over from other donors' samples. Recombination linked TRBV20-1 to TRBJ1-3; 7 nucleotides in the junction match TRBD1. The encoded CDR3 is CSARENRGRYTIYF. The bases are TGCAGTGCTAGAGAGAACAGGGGACGGTACACCATATATTTT.